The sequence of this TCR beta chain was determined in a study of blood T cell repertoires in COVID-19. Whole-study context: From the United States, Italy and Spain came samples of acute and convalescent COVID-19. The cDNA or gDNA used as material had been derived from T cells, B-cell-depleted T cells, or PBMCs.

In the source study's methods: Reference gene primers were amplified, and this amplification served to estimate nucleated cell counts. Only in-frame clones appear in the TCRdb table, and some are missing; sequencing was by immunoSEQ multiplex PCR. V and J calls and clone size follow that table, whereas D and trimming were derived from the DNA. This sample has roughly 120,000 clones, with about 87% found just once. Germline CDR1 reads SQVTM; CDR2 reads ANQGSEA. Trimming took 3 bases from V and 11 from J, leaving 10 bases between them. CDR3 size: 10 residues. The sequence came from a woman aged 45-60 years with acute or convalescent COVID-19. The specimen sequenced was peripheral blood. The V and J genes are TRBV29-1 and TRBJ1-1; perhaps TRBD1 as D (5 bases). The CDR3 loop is CSVEGGRAFF. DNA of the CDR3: TGCAGCGTTGAGGGGGGGAGGGCTTTCTTT.